Listed below are T cell receptor beta chains from one sample, sequenced in a study of blood T cell repertoires in COVID-19. This table comes from immunoSEQ multiplex PCR, and its TCRdb copy is limited to in-frame clones, with some not included. Among some 130,000 clones, about 88% were seen once, and the ten largest hold 4% to 5%. Sequenced: peripheral blood. Receptors were obtained from a man aged 55 to 70 with COVID-19, enrolled during active disease. CDR3s include the opening cysteine and the closing phenylalanine or tryptophan. The order of the fields is CDR3 DNA, CDR3 protein, clone size, D gene, V gene, CDR3 length, J gene. D genes are given only for firm matches. Some rows mark clone size as missing; the rest say once, few, many or name a class of expanded clone.

TGTGCCAGCAGCTCCAGACAGGGCCCCTACGAGCAGTACTTC CASSSRQGPYEQYF . TRBD1 TRBV5-5 14 TRBJ2-7
TGCGCCAGCAGCTTGGGACAGTGGGATGAGCAGTTCTTC CASSLGQWDEQFF . . TRBV5-1 13 TRBJ2-1
TGTGCCAGCTCACCTCGGCAGCGGGGCTTCGGTGAGCAGTTCTTC CASSPRQRGFGEQFF . TRBD2 TRBV18 15 TRBJ2-1
TGTGCCAGCAGGCTGTCAGGGGAGACTGAAGCTTTCTTT CASRLSGETEAFF . . TRBV12-3/TRBV12-4 13 TRBJ1-1
TGTGCCAGTAGTCTAAGGGGCTATGGCTACACCTTC CASSLRGYGYTF . . TRBV19 12 TRBJ1-2
TGTGCCAACGCACAGGGGGCCGGTGGCTACACCTTC CANAQGAGGYTF . TRBD1 TRBV2 12 TRBJ1-2
TGTGCCAGCAGTGAACAACAGGGGGCTTACACTGAAGCTTTCTTT CASSEQQGAYTEAFF . TRBD1 TRBV6-1 15 TRBJ1-1
TGTGCCAGCAGCGCCAGGACAGCCAAAACTAACTATGGCTACACCTTC CASSARTAKTNYGYTF . . TRBV9 16 TRBJ1-2
TGTGCCAGCAGTCCCTCTAGCGGTCGCCCCTACGAGCAGTACTTC CASSPSSGRPYEQYF . TRBD2 TRBV6-5 15 TRBJ2-7
TGTGCCAGCAGGCGGGACAGTAGCAATCAGCCCCAGCATTTT CASRRDSSNQPQHF . TRBD1 TRBV28 14 TRBJ1-5
TGTGCCAGTAGTATAGAGTCTAGCGGGCTCACCGGGGAGCTGTTTTTT CASSIESSGLTGELFF once TRBD2 TRBV19 16 TRBJ2-2
TGTGCCAGTAGTCCCTTCTCCAGGATAAATTCTTTCGGCTACACCTTC CASSPFSRINSFGYTF . . TRBV19 16 TRBJ1-2
TGTGCCAGTAGTCCCGGACAGGGGACTGAAGCTTTCTTT CASSPGQGTEAFF . TRBD1 TRBV19 13 TRBJ1-1
TGTGCCAGCAGTTTAAGAGACAGGGAGGTGAAAAGCAATCAGCCCCAGCATTTT CASSLRDREVKSNQPQHF . TRBD1 TRBV28 18 TRBJ1-5
TGTGCCACCAACAAAATCCGGGACAGGGGATTCCCAAAGGTCCGAGATACGCAGTATTTT CATNKIRDRGFPKVRDTQYF . TRBD1 TRBV24-1 20 TRBJ2-3
TGTGCCAGCAGTGACAGGGGTAATTCACCCCTCCACTTT CASSDRGNSPLHF . . TRBV6-1 13 TRBJ1-6
TGCGCCAGCAGCTACCTAACAGGGATGAAGGGCGGGGAGCTGTTTTTT CASSYLTGMKGGELFF . . TRBV5-1 16 TRBJ2-2
TGTGCCAGCAGCCCGACAGGGCTTGATGAAAAACTGTTTTTT CASSPTGLDEKLFF . TRBD1 TRBV3-1/TRBV3-2 14 TRBJ1-4
TGTGCCTGGGCCTCCCGCCCGGCGGGAGATACGCAGTATTTT CAWASRPAGDTQYF . . TRBV30 14 TRBJ2-3
TGTGCCAGCAGCCCGACCGAGGGCAATCAGCCCCAGCATTTT CASSPTEGNQPQHF . . TRBV9 14 TRBJ1-5
TGTGCCAGCAGTATGGCTAGGGGGAACACTGAAGCTTTCTTT CASSMARGNTEAFF . . TRBV2 14 TRBJ1-1
TGTGCCAGCAGCTCCGTGGGACTGAATCAAGAGACCCAGTACTTC CASSSVGLNQETQYF . . TRBV11-2 15 TRBJ2-5
TGTGCCAGCAGACAAATCAAAGGGGGGGAAGAGACCCAGTACTTC CASRQIKGGEETQYF once . TRBV7-3 15 TRBJ2-5
TGTGCCAGCAGTGAAGCGCTCGGGGACTACGAGCAGTACTTC CASSEALGDYEQYF . . TRBV6-1 14 TRBJ2-7
TGTGCCAGCAGCTTAGAGGAGAACACTGAAGCTTTCTTT CASSLEENTEAFF . . TRBV7-3 13 TRBJ1-1
TGTGCCAGCAGTTCGCAAGGGGAGGGCACCGGGGAGCTGTTTTTT CASSSQGEGTGELFF . TRBD2 TRBV28 15 TRBJ2-2